The 10 T cell receptor beta chains reported below all come from one sample, sequenced in a study of identical twins. TCRdb passed the 5' RACE reads through MiXCR, listing each CDR3 protein once. The top ten hold 1.5% to 2% of the sample, which has approximately 690,000 distinct CDR3 sequences, 5.5% to 6.5% seen once. What was sequenced was naive T cells sorted from blood. These receptors came from a man in his late teens or twenties in good health.

In this sample, this clonotype turned up many times. The V and J genes are TRBV6-5 and TRBJ2-7; TRBD1 matches 7 bases. Germline values: CDR1 MNHEY, CDR2 SVGAGI. The CDR3 consists of 15 residues. V shed 2 bases, J shed 5 bases, and the junction held 9 bases outside the gene matches. The CDR3 DNA reads as TGTGCCAGCAGTTACGGGGTACAGGGGTCCCACGAGCAGTACTTC. Residues: CASSYGVQGSHEQYF.

This clonotype was seen more than once but under ten times. V is TRBV7-6 and J is TRBJ2-7; D is undetermined. Germline V CDR1 and CDR2: SGHVS, FNYEAQ. V was pared by 5 bases and J by 3 bases, with 17 bases between. This CDR3 has 15 amino acids. CDR3 protein: CASSPIQSAIYEQYF. The CDR3 coding sequence is TGTGCCAGCAGCCCCATCCAATCGGCCATCTACGAGCAGTACTTC.

The V call is TRBV28, the J call TRBJ2-1; 12 bases are a match to TRBD2. After removal of 2 bases from V and 11 bases from J, the junction contained 1 base not matched to a gene. The germline V gene has CDR1 MDHEN and CDR2 SYDVKM. The CDR3 has 13 amino acids. The CDR3 nucleotides are TGTGCCAGCAGTTTAGGGACTAGCGGGCAGCAGTTCTTC. Its translation: CASSLGTSGQQFF. Full variable domain (missing parts from reference TRBV28 and TRBJ2-1): DVKVTQSSRYLVKRTGEKVFLECVQDMDHENMFWYRQDPGLGLRLIYFSYDVKMKEKGDIPEGYSVSREKKERFSLILESASTNQTSMYLCASSLGTSGQQFFGPGTRLTVL.

V gene TRBV10-3 combines with J gene TRBJ2-7; 15 nucleotides match TRBD2. J lost 1 base, V lost 3 bases, and 7 bases had no gene match. The germline CDR1 and CDR2 sequences are ENHRY and SYGVKD. The CDR3 consists of 18 residues. CDR3 sequence: CAISDLGLAGGLSYEQYF. The CDR3 coding sequence is TGTGCCATCAGTGACCTGGGACTAGCGGGAGGACTTTCCTACGAGCAGTACTTC.

This clonotype was seen at least ten times. The rearrangement uses TRBV24-1 and TRBJ2-1, with 12 bases that match TRBD2. CDR3 length: 19 residues. CDR1 is KGHDR and CDR2 is SFDVKD in the germline V gene. J was trimmed by 0 bases and V by 5 bases; bases with no gene match: 10. The CDR3 here is CATSGSGLAGSSSYNEQFF. CDR3 bases: TGTGCCACCAGTGGTTCAGGACTAGCGGGATCGAGCTCCTACAATGAGCAGTTCTTC.

This clonotype was counted ten times or more. The chain employs TRBV12-3 or TRBV12-4 and TRBJ2-1; D is uncertain. V was shortened by 5 bases and J by 4 bases, with 6 bases between the two germline ends. The CDR3 covers 12 residues. CDR3 region: CASSEAYNEQFF. Written as DNA, the CDR3 is TGTGCCAGCAGTGAGGCGTACAATGAGCAGTTCTTC.

The J gene is TRBJ2-5, the V gene TRBV28; D is uncertain. V shed 4 bases and J shed 1 base, with 16 bases lying between them. Germline V gene data show CDR1 as MDHEN and CDR2 as SYDVKM. This CDR3 comprises 16 residues. The CDR3 DNA reads TGTGCCAGCAGTTCCTTAATCTTTGTGGTCCAAGAGACCCAGTACTTC. Translation: CASSSLIFVVQETQYF. Filled out from reference TRBV28 and TRBJ2-5, the complete variable domain reads DVKVTQSSRYLVKRTGEKVFLECVQDMDHENMFWYRQDPGLGLRLIYFSYDVKMKEKGDIPEGYSVSREKKERFSLILESASTNQTSMYLCASSSLIFVVQETQYFGPGTRLLVL.

The chain employs TRBV5-1 and TRBJ2-3; a weak D match, TRBD1 (6 bases). This CDR3 has 17 residues. V shed 4 bases and J shed 6 bases, with 24 bases lying between them. Germline CDR1 and CDR2: SGHRS and YFSETQ. The CDR3 bases are TGCGCCAGCAGCCCCTTACAGGGATTACCCCGTCAGGATACGCAGTATTTT. Protein: CASSPLQGLPRQDTQYF.

The V and J genes are TRBV2 and TRBJ2-2; D ambiguous. Germline assignment: CDR1 SNHLY and CDR2 FYNNEI. The CDR3 extends over 13 amino acids. V was cut by 5 bases and J by 6 bases, with 10 bases left in between. CDR3 amino acids: CASSRVLAGELFF. CDR3 in DNA: TGTGCCAGCAGTAGGGTTCTAGCCGGGGAGCTGTTTTTT.

This clonotype showed up many times. The chain joins TRBV20-1 to TRBJ2-1, with TRBD2 identical over 10 bases. The germline gives CDR1 DFQATT, CDR2 SNEGSKA (reference sequence). Trimming at V came to 0 bases and at J to 3 bases, leaving 5 bases not matched to a gene. The CDR3 runs to 16 residues. The CDR3 spells CSAREGGLADYNEQFF. As DNA, the CDR3 is TGCAGTGCTAGAGAGGGTGGACTAGCGGACTACAATGAGCAGTTCTTC.